The 9 T cell receptor beta chains listed next were all sequenced from one sample in a study of cytomegalovirus exposure and HLA in healthy donors. Use of 60 Vbeta and 13 Jbeta primers characterized the PCR. The data were produced by immunoSEQ multiplex PCR, yet TCRdb's version contains in-frame clones alone and is incomplete. Here the sample table reports 25,000 to 40,000 clones. Sequenced input: PBMCs. Receptors were obtained from a woman aged 40 to 49 in good health and CMV-seropositive.

The CDR3 sequence is CASSYTGNQPQHF. In DNA form, the CDR3 reads TGTGCCAGCAGTTACACAGGGAATCAGCCCCAGCATTTT. The chain combines TRBV6-5 with TRBJ1-5, with D tentatively TRBD1 (6 bases). The CDR3 contains 13 residues. Trimming stripped 2 bases from V and 4 bases from J, with 6 bases between. Germline loops: CDR1 MNHEY, CDR2 SVGAGI.

The chain has TRBV15 and TRBJ2-7; TRBD2 might be the D (6 bases). Germline-derived CDR1 and CDR2 are LNHNV and YYDKDF (reference sequence). The CDR3 has 12 amino acids. V lost 3 bases and J lost 4, with 7 bases in between. CDR3 nucleotides: TGTGCCACCAGCAGTAGCGGATACGAGCAGTACTTC. Protein product: CATSSSGYEQYF.

This sequence joins TRBV5-1 and TRBJ2-1, with TRBD2 identical over 10 bases. CDR3 size: 16 residues. CDR1 and CDR2 (germline): SGHRS, YFSETQ. The V gene end was trimmed by 4 bases and the J gene end by 4 bases; junction bases not matched to a gene: 8. The CDR3 DNA follows: TGCGCCAGCAGCCCGAGACTAGCGGGTACTTACAATGAGCAGTTCTTC. It codes for CASSPRLAGTYNEQFF.

This rearrangement joins TRBV4-2 to TRBJ2-7, with D tentatively TRBD2 (6 bases). This CDR3 has 17 residues. Germline CDR1 reads LGHNA; CDR2 reads YNFKEQ. Trimming left V 1 base short and J 2 bases short, with 18 bases between. The CDR3 loop is CASSQAHGGPGAYEQYF. In DNA, the CDR3 is TGTGCCAGCAGCCAAGCTCATGGAGGGCCGGGGGCCTACGAGCAGTACTTC.

The rearrangement uses TRBV15 and TRBJ2-7, with 7 nucleotides matching TRBD2. Germline loops: CDR1 LNHNV, CDR2 YYDKDF (reference sequence). J was trimmed by 7 bases and V by 5 bases; bases with no gene match: 8. The CDR3 totals 13 residues. CDR3 in DNA: TGTGCCACCAGCGGAACCCCCGGGGGGGAGCAGTACTTC. This codes for CATSGTPGGEQYF.

Comment on this clone: Different DNA sequences within this sample yield the same CDR3. The rearrangement uses TRBV18 and TRBJ1-1; tentative D call: TRBD1 (6 bases). Germline CDR1 reads KGHSH; CDR2 reads LQKENI. The V and J ends lost 5 bases and 6 bases respectively, with 10 bases between them. This CDR3 region has 12 residues. The CDR3 loop is CASSSPGAEAFF. In nucleotides, the CDR3 is TGTGCCAGCTCATCCCCAGGGGCTGAAGCTTTCTTT.

The chain couples TRBV5-6 to TRBJ2-2; D possibly corresponds to TRBD1 (6 bases). The CDR3 is made up of 15 amino acids. V lost 5 bases and J lost 5, with 16 bases in between. Germline V gene sequence: CDR1 SGHDT, CDR2 YYEEEE. For the CDR3, the DNA is TGTGCCAGCAGTTCGATCGGGACAAAGACCGGGGAGCTGTTTTTT. Its protein is CASSSIGTKTGELFF.

Details on this clone: The junction does not match germline at one end; this may be a read error. This chain joins TRBV7-9 and TRBJ1-5, with a possible D match to TRBD1 (5 bases). Germline lookup yields CDR1 SEHNR and CDR2 FQNEAQ (reference sequence). This CDR3 is 15 amino acids long. CDR3 residues: CARSHSDMTQAPQHF. Written as DNA, the CDR3 is TGTGCCCGCAGCCACTCGGACATGACACAAGCGCCCCAGCATTTT.

The CDR3 DNA reads TGTGCCAGCAGTTACTCGACAGGGAGGAGCAATCAGCCCCAGCATTTT. Its translation is CASSYSTGRSNQPQHF. The chain joins TRBV6-6 to TRBJ1-5, with 7 bases lining up with TRBD1. Germline V lookup: CDR1 MNHNY, CDR2 SVGAGI (reference sequence). J gave up 1 base and V 0 bases, and 3 bases lay outside the gene matches. The CDR3 extends over 16 amino acids.